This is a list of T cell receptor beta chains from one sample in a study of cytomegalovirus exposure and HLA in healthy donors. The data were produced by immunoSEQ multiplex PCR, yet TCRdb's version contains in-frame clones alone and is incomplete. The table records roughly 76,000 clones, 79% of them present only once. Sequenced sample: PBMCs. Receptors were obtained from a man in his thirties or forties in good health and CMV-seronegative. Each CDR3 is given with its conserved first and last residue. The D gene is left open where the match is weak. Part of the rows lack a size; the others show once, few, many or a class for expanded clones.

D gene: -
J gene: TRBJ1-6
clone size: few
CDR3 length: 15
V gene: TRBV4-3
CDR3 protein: CASSLSAGANSPLHF
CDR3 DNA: TGCGCCAGCAGCCTAAGTGCAGGGGCTAATTCACCCCTCCACTTT

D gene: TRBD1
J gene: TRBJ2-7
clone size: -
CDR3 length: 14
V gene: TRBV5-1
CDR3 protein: CASSPGQGVYEQYF
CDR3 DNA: TGCGCCAGCAGCCCGGGACAGGGAGTCTACGAGCAGTACTTC

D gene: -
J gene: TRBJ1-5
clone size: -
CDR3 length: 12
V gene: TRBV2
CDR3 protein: CASSSVGQPQHF
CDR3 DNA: TGTGCCAGCAGTTCGGTCGGTCAGCCCCAGCATTTT

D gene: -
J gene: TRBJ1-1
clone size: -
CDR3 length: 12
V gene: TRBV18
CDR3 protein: CASSPRGREAFF
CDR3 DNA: TGTGCCAGCTCACCTAGGGGCCGTGAAGCTTTCTTT

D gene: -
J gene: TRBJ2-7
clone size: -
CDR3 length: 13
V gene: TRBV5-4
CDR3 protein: CASTHQPGNEQYF
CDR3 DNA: TGTGCCAGCACCCATCAACCGGGAAACGAGCAGTACTTC

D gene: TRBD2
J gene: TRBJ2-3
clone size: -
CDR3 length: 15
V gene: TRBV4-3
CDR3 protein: CASSQVGLTTDTQYF
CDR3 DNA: TGCGCCAGCAGTCAGGTGGGACTAACGACAGATACGCAGTATTTT

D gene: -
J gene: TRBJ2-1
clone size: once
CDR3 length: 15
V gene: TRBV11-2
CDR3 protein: CASTFSGRSYNEQFF
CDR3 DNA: TGTGCCAGCACATTCAGCGGGCGGTCCTACAATGAGCAGTTCTTC

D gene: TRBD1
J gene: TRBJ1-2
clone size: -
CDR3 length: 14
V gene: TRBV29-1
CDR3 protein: CSARQGTVGYGYTF
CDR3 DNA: TGCAGTGCACGACAGGGGACGGTGGGCTATGGCTACACCTTC

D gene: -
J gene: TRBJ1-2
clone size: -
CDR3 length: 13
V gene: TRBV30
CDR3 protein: CAWSPGPGGGYTF
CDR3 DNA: TGTGCCTGGAGCCCAGGTCCAGGCGGGGGCTACACCTTC

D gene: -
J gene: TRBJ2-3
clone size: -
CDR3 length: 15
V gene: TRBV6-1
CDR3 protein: CASSEAKTPSDTQYF
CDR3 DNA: TGTGCCAGCAGTGAAGCGAAGACTCCTTCGGATACGCAGTATTTT

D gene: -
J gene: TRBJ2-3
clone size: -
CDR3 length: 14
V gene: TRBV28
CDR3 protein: CASSSSGQGDTQYF
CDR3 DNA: TGTGCCAGCAGTTCTAGCGGCCAGGGGGATACGCAGTATTTT

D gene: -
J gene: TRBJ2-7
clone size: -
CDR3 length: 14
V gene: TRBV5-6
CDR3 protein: CASSFPSASYEQYF
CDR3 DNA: TGTGCCAGCAGCTTCCCTAGCGCCTCCTACGAGCAGTACTTC

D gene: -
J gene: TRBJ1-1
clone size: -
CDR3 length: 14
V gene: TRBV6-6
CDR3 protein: CASSLTGGSTEAFF
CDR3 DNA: TGTGCCAGCAGTTTAACAGGAGGGAGCACTGAAGCTTTCTTT

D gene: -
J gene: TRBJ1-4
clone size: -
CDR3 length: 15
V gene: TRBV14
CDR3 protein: CASSRRQGRNEKLFF
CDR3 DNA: TGTGCCAGCAGCAGACGGCAGGGGCGTAATGAAAAACTGTTTTTT

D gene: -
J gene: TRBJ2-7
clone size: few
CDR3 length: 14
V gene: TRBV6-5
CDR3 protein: CASSIHRDSYEQYF
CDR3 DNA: TGTGCCAGCAGTATCCACAGAGACTCCTACGAGCAGTACTTC

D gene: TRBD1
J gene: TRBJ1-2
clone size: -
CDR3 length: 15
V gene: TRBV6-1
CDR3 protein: CASSEAPGGYYGYTF
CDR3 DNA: TGTGCCAGCAGTGAAGCACCAGGGGGCTACTATGGCTACACCTTC

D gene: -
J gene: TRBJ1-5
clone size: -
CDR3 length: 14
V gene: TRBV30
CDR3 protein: CAWSVLTSNQPQHF
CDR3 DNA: TGTGCCTGGAGTGTACTAACCAGCAATCAGCCCCAGCATTTT

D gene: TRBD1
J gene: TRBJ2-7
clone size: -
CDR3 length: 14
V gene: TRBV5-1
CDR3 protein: CASSLGGTGEEQYF
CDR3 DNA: TGCGCCAGCAGCTTGGGAGGGACAGGGGAAGAGCAGTACTTC

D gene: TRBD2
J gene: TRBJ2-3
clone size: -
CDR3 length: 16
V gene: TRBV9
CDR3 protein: CASSVAGGGQTDTQYF
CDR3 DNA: TGTGCCAGCAGCGTAGCCGGGGGGGGTCAGACAGATACGCAGTATTTT

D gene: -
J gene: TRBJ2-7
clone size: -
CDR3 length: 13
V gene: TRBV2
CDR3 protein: CASTTTGSREQYF
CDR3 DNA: TGTGCCAGCACAACGACAGGCTCGAGGGAGCAGTACTTC

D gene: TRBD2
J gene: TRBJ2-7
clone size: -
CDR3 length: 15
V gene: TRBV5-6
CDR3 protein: CASSSPGLEGHEQYF
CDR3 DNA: TGTGCCAGCAGCTCACCGGGACTAGAGGGCCACGAGCAGTACTTC

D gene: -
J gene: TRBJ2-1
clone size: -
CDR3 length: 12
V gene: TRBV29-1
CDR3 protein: CSTIRDSNEQFF
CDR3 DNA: TGCAGCACGATCCGAGACAGCAATGAGCAGTTCTTC

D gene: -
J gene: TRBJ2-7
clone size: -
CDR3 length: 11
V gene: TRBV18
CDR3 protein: CASSPSREQYF
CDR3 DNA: TGTGCCAGCTCACCAAGCCGCGAGCAGTACTTC

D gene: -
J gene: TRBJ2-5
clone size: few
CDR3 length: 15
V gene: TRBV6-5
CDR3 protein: CASSYPQAAGETQYF
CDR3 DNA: TGTGCCAGCAGTTATCCCCAAGCGGCTGGGGAGACCCAGTACTTC

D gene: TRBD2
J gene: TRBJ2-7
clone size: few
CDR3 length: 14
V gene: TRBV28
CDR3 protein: CASSPGTSGYEQYF
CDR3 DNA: TGTGCCAGCAGTCCCGGGACTAGCGGCTACGAGCAGTACTTC

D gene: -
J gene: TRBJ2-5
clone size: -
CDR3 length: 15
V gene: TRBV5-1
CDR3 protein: CASSLSGGSEETQYF
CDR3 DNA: TGCGCCAGCAGCTTGTCGGGGGGCTCAGAAGAGACCCAGTACTTC

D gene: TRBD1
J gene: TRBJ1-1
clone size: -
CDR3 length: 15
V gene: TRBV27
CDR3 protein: CASSSSGGLNTEAFF
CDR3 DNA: TGTGCCAGCAGTTCCTCAGGGGGCCTTAACACTGAAGCTTTCTTT

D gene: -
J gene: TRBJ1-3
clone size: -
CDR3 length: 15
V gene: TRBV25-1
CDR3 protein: CASAPPGRAGNTIYF
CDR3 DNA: TGTGCCAGCGCGCCCCCGGGGAGGGCGGGAAACACCATATATTTT

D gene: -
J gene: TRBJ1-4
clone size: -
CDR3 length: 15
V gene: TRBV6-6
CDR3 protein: CASSYGSPSGEKLFF
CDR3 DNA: TGTGCCAGCAGTTACGGATCTCCTTCGGGTGAAAAACTGTTTTTT

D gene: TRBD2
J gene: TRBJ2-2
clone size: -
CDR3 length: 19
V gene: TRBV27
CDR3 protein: CASSPGPPTSGTNTGELFF
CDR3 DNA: TGTGCCAGCAGTCCCGGGCCGCCGACTAGCGGTACGAACACCGGGGAGCTGTTTTTT

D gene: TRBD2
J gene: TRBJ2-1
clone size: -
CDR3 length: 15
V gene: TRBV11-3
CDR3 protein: CASSLLAGGGNEQFF
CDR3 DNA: TGTGCCAGCAGCTTACTAGCGGGAGGTGGCAATGAGCAGTTCTTC

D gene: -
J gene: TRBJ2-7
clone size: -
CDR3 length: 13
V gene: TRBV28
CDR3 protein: CASSGQVQGKQYF
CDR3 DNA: TGTGCCAGCAGTGGTCAAGTCCAGGGTAAGCAGTACTTC

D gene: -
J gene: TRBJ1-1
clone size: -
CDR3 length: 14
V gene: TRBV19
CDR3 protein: CASSTQGSRTEAFF
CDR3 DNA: TGTGCCAGTAGTACGCAGGGGTCAAGGACTGAAGCTTTCTTT

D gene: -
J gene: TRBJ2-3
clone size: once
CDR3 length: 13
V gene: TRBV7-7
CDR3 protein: CASSLGPEDTQYF
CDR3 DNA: TGTGCTAGCAGCTTAGGGCCCGAAGATACGCAGTATTTT

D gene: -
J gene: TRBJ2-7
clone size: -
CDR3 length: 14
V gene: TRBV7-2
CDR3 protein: CASSLTAGSYEQYF
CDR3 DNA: TGTGCCAGCAGCTTAACGGCGGGCTCCTACGAGCAGTACTTC

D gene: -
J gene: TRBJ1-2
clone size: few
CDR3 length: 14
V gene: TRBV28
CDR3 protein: CASSLVTGMFGYTF
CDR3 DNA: TGTGCCAGCAGTTTGGTAACAGGGATGTTTGGCTACACCTTC

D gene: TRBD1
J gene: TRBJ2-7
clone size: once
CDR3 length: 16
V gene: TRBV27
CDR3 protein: CASSFLVGTATYEQYF
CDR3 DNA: TGTGCCAGCAGTTTTTTGGTCGGGACAGCTACCTACGAGCAGTACTTC

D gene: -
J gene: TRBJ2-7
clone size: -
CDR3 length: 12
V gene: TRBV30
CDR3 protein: CAWSSVTYEQYF
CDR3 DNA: TGTGCCTGGAGTTCCGTTACCTACGAGCAGTACTTC

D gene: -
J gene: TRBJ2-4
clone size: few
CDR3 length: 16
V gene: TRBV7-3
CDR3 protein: CASSPKTRQGGNIQYF
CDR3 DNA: TGTGCCAGCAGCCCGAAAACCCGTCAGGGCGGAAACATTCAGTACTTC

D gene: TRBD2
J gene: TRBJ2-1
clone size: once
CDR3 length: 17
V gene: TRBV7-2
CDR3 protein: CASIKTGTSGSYNEQFF
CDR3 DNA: TGTGCCAGCATCAAAACCGGGACTAGCGGGTCCTACAATGAGCAGTTCTTC

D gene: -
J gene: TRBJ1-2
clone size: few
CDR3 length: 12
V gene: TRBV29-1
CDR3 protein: CSVGTASYGYTF
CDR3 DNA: TGCAGCGTTGGGACTGCTAGCTATGGCTACACCTTC

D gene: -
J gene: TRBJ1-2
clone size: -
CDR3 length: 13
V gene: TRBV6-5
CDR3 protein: CASSSSRLSGYTF
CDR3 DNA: TGTGCCAGCAGTTCGAGCAGGCTATCTGGCTACACCTTC

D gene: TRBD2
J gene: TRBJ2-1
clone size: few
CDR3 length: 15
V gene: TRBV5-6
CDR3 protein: CASSLGLAYLNEQFF
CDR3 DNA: TGTGCCAGCAGCTTGGGACTAGCGTATCTCAATGAGCAGTTCTTC

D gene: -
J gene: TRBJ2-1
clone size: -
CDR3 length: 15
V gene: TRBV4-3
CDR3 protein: CASRLDRSSYNEQFF
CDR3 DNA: TGCGCCAGCAGACTCGACAGGAGCTCCTACAATGAGCAGTTCTTC

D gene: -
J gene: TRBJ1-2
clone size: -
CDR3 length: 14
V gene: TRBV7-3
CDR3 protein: CASSSSLQAYGYTF
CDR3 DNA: TGTGCCAGCAGCTCCAGCTTACAGGCCTATGGCTACACCTTC

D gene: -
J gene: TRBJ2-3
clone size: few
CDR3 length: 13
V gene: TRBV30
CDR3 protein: CAWGTRRADTQYF
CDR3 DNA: TGTGCCTGGGGAACTAGACGGGCAGATACGCAGTATTTT

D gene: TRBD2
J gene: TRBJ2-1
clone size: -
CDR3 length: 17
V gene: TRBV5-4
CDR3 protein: CASSLGSPSGIHNEQFF
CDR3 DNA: TGTGCCAGCAGCTTGGGATCTCCTAGCGGGATTCACAATGAGCAGTTCTTC

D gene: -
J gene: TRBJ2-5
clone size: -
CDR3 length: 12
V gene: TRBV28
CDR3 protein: CASARMAETQYF
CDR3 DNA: TGTGCCAGCGCCAGGATGGCAGAGACCCAGTACTTC

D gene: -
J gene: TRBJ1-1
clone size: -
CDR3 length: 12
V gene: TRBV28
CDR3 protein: CASSPGARSAFF
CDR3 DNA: TGTGCCAGCAGCCCAGGGGCTCGGTCGGCTTTCTTT